A single sample is the source of the 26 T cell receptor beta chains below, sequenced in a study of blood T cell repertoires in COVID-19. The table came from immunoSEQ multiplex PCR; TCRdb's copy has only in-frame clones and leaves some out. The data hold about 190,000 clones, with about 80% observed a single time. Sequencing was carried out using peripheral blood. These TCRs come from a woman in her sixties or seventies with COVID-19, enrolled during active disease.

In its sample, this clone was seen a few times. The chain recombines TRBV27 with TRBJ2-6; 7 nucleotides match TRBD1. Looked up from germline, CDR1 is MNHEY and CDR2 is SMNVEV (reference sequence). V gave up 3 bases and J gave up 0 bases; unmatched junction bases: 8. The length of the CDR3 is 18 residues. The CDR3, as DNA: TGTGCCAGCAGTTTTTTCCCCGGGACAGACTCTGGGGCCAACGTCCTGACTTTC. Translating gives CASSFFPGTDSGANVLTF.

The chain links TRBV28 to TRBJ2-3, with a tentative D call TRBD1 (6 bases). Germline V gene lookup returns CDR1 MDHEN and CDR2 SYDVKM. The CDR3 extends over 15 amino acids. The ends were cut back, 6 bases at V and 3 bases at J, with 16 bases in the middle. The CDR3 nucleotides read TGTGCCAGCAGGGCACAGGGTAGTAGGACAGATACGCAGTATTTT. This translates into CASRAQGSRTDTQYF. The full variable domain, with the rest looked up from reference TRBV28 and TRBJ2-3, is DVKVTQSSRYLVKRTGEKVFLECVQDMDHENMFWYRQDPGLGLRLIYFSYDVKMKEKGDIPEGYSVSREKKERFSLILESASTNQTSMYLCASRAQGSRTDTQYFGPGTRLTVL.

This clone was observed a handful of times. The CDR3 region is CASSWLLAGALDTQYF. CDR3 nucleotide sequence: TGTGCCAGCAGCTGGCTACTAGCGGGAGCATTGGATACGCAGTATTTT. This chain connects TRBV5-6 to TRBJ2-3, with 11 bases fitting TRBD2. Germline CDR1 SGHDT, CDR2 YYEEEE. This CDR3 spans 16 amino acids. The V and J ends lost 3 bases and 6 bases, in that order; junction bases with no gene match: 9. Combining the CDR3 with reference TRBV5-6 and TRBJ2-3 gives the whole variable domain DAGVTQSPTHLIKTRGQQVTLRCSPKSGHDTVSWYQQALGQGPQFIFQYYEEEERQRGNFPDRFSGHQFPNYSSELNVNALLLGDSALYLCASSWLLAGALDTQYFGPGTRLTVL.

This clone occurred once. The chain carries TRBV7-9 and TRBJ1-6; tentative D call: TRBD1 (6 bases). There are 15 residues in the CDR3. In germline, CDR1 is SEHNR, CDR2 FQNEAQ (reference sequence). The V end was cut by 5 bases, the J end by 8 bases, with 16 bases between. The CDR3, as DNA: TGTGCCAGCAGCACAGAAGGGGGTGGGTATTCACCCCTCCACTTT. Protein: CASSTEGGGYSPLHF.

V and J are TRBV6-1 and TRBJ1-6; D is ambiguous. V was trimmed by 1 base and J by 6 bases, leaving 4 bases between them. This CDR3 contains 13 residues. Per the germline V gene, CDR1 is MNHNS and CDR2 is SASEGT. The CDR3 protein is CASSEGLNSPLHF. The CDR3, as DNA: TGTGCCAGCAGTGAAGGTCTTAATTCACCCCTCCACTTT.

In this sample, this clone turned up once. V and J are TRBV5-6 and TRBJ2-5, with D tentatively TRBD2 (5 bases). Germline CDR1 is SGHDT and CDR2 is YYEEEE. Trimming took 0 bases from V and 5 from J, leaving 11 bases between them. The CDR3 loop spans 14 amino acids. CDR3 nucleotide sequence: TGTGCCAGCAGCTTGGACGCGGCGGGTGAGACCCAGTACTTC. This translates into CASSLDAAGETQYF.

The chain couples TRBV5-6 to TRBJ1-6; D remains unclear. Trimming shortened V by 4 bases and J by 4 bases, and 18 bases separated the two germline ends. Germline V CDR1 and CDR2: SGHDT, YYEEEE. The CDR3 is 17 residues long. The CDR3 nucleotides are TGTGCCAGCAGCCAAACGTTCCTTACCACTTATAATTCACCCCTCCACTTT. Protein sequence: CASSQTFLTTYNSPLHF.

This chain links TRBV19 with TRBJ2-1; D is undetermined. The V gene's germline CDR1 is LNHDA and CDR2 SQIVND (reference sequence). V lost 5 bases and J lost 4, with 15 bases in between. The CDR3 sequence is 15 residues long. CDR3 nucleotide sequence: TGTGCCAGTAGTCTCGAACAGACGTCTTACAATGAGCAGTTCTTC. The encoded protein is CASSLEQTSYNEQFF.

The V and J genes are TRBV7-6 and TRBJ1-3; D is perhaps TRBD1 (5 bases). CDR3 length: 16 amino acids. Germline loops: CDR1 SGHVS, CDR2 FNYEAQ. V shed 5 bases and J shed 0 bases, with 14 bases lying between them. CDR3 residues: CASSGVGGLSGNTIYF. The CDR3 bases are TGTGCCAGCAGCGGAGTGGGGGGTCTCTCTGGAAACACCATATATTTT.

As to this clone: Other nucleotide sequences from this sample produce the same CDR3. The genes are TRBV6-6 and TRBJ1-2, with 8 bases aligning to TRBD1. Germline loops: CDR1 MNHNY, CDR2 SVGAGI (reference sequence). The CDR3 loop spans 13 amino acids. V shed 6 bases and J 2 bases; nucleotides not matched to a gene: 2. CDR3 residues: CASSDRGNYGYTF. CDR3 coding DNA: TGTGCCAGCAGCGACAGGGGAAACTATGGCTACACCTTC.

In this sample, this clone turned up once. The V and J genes are TRBV7-2 and TRBJ2-3; TRBD2 is a possible D gene (6 bases). Germline V gives CDR1 SGHTA, CDR2 FQGNSA. The CDR3 is 15 amino acids. Trimming stripped 1 base from V and 5 bases from J, with 13 bases between. The CDR3 DNA reads TGTGCCAGCAGCTTAGGTTCGGGAGCGAGAGATACGCAGTATTTT. Protein sequence: CASSLGSGARDTQYF.

V gene TRBV2 combines with J gene TRBJ1-4, with D possibly TRBD1 on 6 matching bases. Germline values: CDR1 SNHLY, CDR2 FYNNEI. V gave up 8 bases and J gave up 0 bases, with 22 bases separating them. CDR3 length equals 18 residues. DNA for the CDR3: TGTGCCAGCCCGCCGGGAAAGGGGGTGGCGGCAACTAATGAAAAACTGTTTTTT. Protein sequence: CASPPGKGVAATNEKLFF.

This rearrangement joins TRBV9 to TRBJ2-5, with 8 bases fitting TRBD1. V lost 3 bases and J lost 1; bases outside the gene matches: 5. The germline V gene has CDR1 SGDLS and CDR2 YYNGEE. This CDR3 is 15 amino acids long. The CDR3: CASSARQGTQETQYF. CDR3 DNA sequence: TGTGCCAGCAGCGCGAGACAGGGGACCCAAGAGACCCAGTACTTC.

The rearrangement joins TRBV19 to TRBJ1-2, with 7 nucleotides matching TRBD1. The CDR3 totals 13 residues. Trimming at V came to 6 bases and at J to 4 bases, leaving 5 bases not matched to a gene. Germline V gene data show CDR1 as LNHDA and CDR2 as SQIVND (reference sequence). Written as DNA, the CDR3 is TGTGCCAGTAGCCAGACAGGGTCCTATGGCTACACCTTC. Protein: CASSQTGSYGYTF.

This clone was seen ten or more times. The rearrangement joins TRBV19 to TRBJ1-5; D gene ambiguous. The V and J ends lost 3 bases and 3 bases respectively, with 6 bases between them. The CDR3 is 13 amino acids. The germline V gene has CDR1 LNHDA and CDR2 SQIVND (reference sequence). CDR3 loop: CASSILNNQPQHF. The CDR3 coding sequence is TGTGCCAGTAGTATTTTAAACAATCAGCCCCAGCATTTT.

The chain employs TRBV11-2 and TRBJ2-2; a possible D gene is TRBD2 (6 bases). Germline CDR1 and CDR2: SGHAT and FQNNGV. This CDR3 contains 18 residues. Trimming shortened V by 0 bases and J by 0 bases, and 14 bases separated the two germline ends. CDR3 nucleotide sequence: TGTGCCAGCAGCTTAGATCCGATAGCGGTACCGAACACCGGGGAGCTGTTTTTT. It is translated as CASSLDPIAVPNTGELFF.

The chain recombines TRBV15 with TRBJ1-5; 7 bases match TRBD1. The germline CDR1 and CDR2 sequences are LNHNV and YYDKDF (reference sequence). The junction had 6 bases not matched to a gene; V was cut back by 8 bases and J by 2 bases. The CDR3 loop spans 14 amino acids. The CDR3 nucleotides read TGTGCCACCCGGGACAGCTGGGGCAATCAGCCCCAGCATTTT. It codes for CATRDSWGNQPQHF. The full variable domain, its missing parts supplied by reference TRBV15 and TRBJ1-5, is DAMVIQNPRYQVTQFGKPVTLSCSQTLNHNVMYWYQQKSSQAPKLLFHYYDKDFNNEADTPDNFQSRRPNTSFCFLDIRSPGLGDTAMYLCATRDSWGNQPQHFGDGTRLSIL.

This rearrangement joins TRBV23-1 to TRBJ2-7, with TRBD1 matching 8 bases. TRBV23-1 falls under the ORF class, with uncertain function. J was trimmed by 4 bases and V by 7 bases; bases with no gene match: 12. This CDR3 is 15 amino acids long. The CDR3 is CASTFTTGGGYEQYV. CDR3 DNA sequence: TGCGCCAGCACTTTTACAACAGGGGGTGGATACGAGCAGTACGTC.

The CDR3 is CASSSTGVNIQYF. The CDR3 coding sequence is TGTGCCAGCAGTTCGACAGGGGTCAACATTCAGTACTTC. The chain combines TRBV6-5 with TRBJ2-4; 8 bases align to TRBD1. The CDR3 totals 13 residues. CDR1 is MNHEY, CDR2 SVGAGI, per germline. The V gene end was trimmed by 4 bases and the J gene end by 7 bases; junction bases not matched to a gene: 3.

The chain has TRBV9 and TRBJ1-2, with D possibly being TRBD1 (5 bases). The CDR3 is 14 amino acids. V was clipped by 2 bases and J by 8 bases, with 16 bases between them. CDR1 is SGDLS and CDR2 is YYNGEE in the germline V gene. The CDR3 region is CASSVVAGNGGYTF. The CDR3 nucleotides read TGTGCCAGCAGCGTTGTAGCAGGGAATGGGGGCTACACCTTC.

The rearrangement links TRBV2 to TRBJ2-1, with 9 bases aligning to TRBD2. The V segment lost 8 bases and the J segment 0 bases; nucleotides outside the gene matches: 11. The length of the CDR3 is 17 residues. The germline V gene has CDR1 SNHLY and CDR2 FYNNEI. The CDR3 sequence: CASVLHSTSGSYNEQFF. DNA of the CDR3: TGTGCCAGCGTTCTTCATTCGACTAGCGGCTCCTACAATGAGCAGTTCTTC.

The chain employs TRBV27 and TRBJ2-5; TRBD2 matches 12 bases. This CDR3 spans 17 amino acids. Germline V lookup: CDR1 MNHEY, CDR2 SMNVEV (reference sequence). The ends lost 6 bases at V and 2 bases at J; junction bases unmatched: 10. The CDR3 reads CASSLLRTSGTQETQYF. CDR3 nucleotide sequence: TGTGCCAGCAGCTTGCTAAGGACTAGCGGGACACAAGAGACCCAGTACTTC.

This clone was seen a single time. This sequence joins TRBV6-4 and TRBJ2-4; D is unclear. Germline CDR1 reads MRHNA; CDR2 reads SNTAGT. V was shortened by 1 base and J by 9 bases, with 13 bases between the two germline ends. The CDR3 has 14 residues. This CDR3 reads CASSDYRGRLIQYF. CDR3 sequence (DNA): TGTGCCAGCAGTGACTACCGCGGAAGGCTCATTCAGTACTTC.

This clone has just one count. The rearrangement links TRBV6-1 to TRBJ1-1; D is ambiguous. Between the trimmed V and J ends, which lost 3 bases and 0 bases, there was a span of 8 bases. CDR1 and CDR2 from the germline V gene are MNHNS and SASEGT. The CDR3 sequence is 14 residues long. The CDR3 sequence is CASSEGRMNTEAFF. The CDR3 coding sequence is TGTGCCAGCAGTGAGGGCAGGATGAACACTGAAGCTTTCTTT.

The chain recombines TRBV4-2 with TRBJ2-2; 14 nucleotides match TRBD2. Germline values: CDR1 LGHNA, CDR2 YNFKEQ. After removal of 2 bases from V and 4 bases from J, the junction contained 6 bases not matched to a gene. This CDR3 is 18 amino acids long. The CDR3 DNA sequence: TGTGCCAGCAGCCAACGGGGACTAGCGGGGGCCGGCACCGGGGAGCTGTTTTTT. Its protein product is CASSQRGLAGAGTGELFF.

V gene TRBV7-9 combines with J gene TRBJ2-1; no reliable D call. The germline CDR1 and CDR2 sequences are SEHNR and FQNEAQ (reference sequence). The CDR3 has 13 residues. V was cut by 5 bases and J by 5 bases, with 10 bases left in between. The CDR3 is CASSPPGNNEQFF. CDR3 DNA sequence: TGTGCCAGCAGCCCCCCCGGTAACAATGAGCAGTTCTTC.